The TCR beta chain described here comes from a study of CD8 T cell repertoires and HIV-1 epitope variants (dated by TCRdb to 2020 to 2021). About the investigation overall: T cells were stimulated in separate culture wells with each of twenty-five peptides representing autologous and known Gag and Nef epitope variants. An aliquot of 1M T cells was saved as an uncultured baseline condition, separate from the approximately 87 T cell cultures. A total of more than 80 T cell cultures were run, with each culture condition done in triplicate except for one peptide, which was done in duplicate. For around 9 days the cultures were kept in IMDM with gentamicin, and on days 3 and 7 half of the media was changed with IL-2, IL-7 and IL-15 added. The epitopes tested covered three Gag epitope families plus Nef HW9 and YT9. T cells were enriched using the EasySep Human T Cell Enrichment Kit and were co-cultured with equal numbers of autologous T cell-negative cells serving as antigen-presenting cells. Among the control conditions were a peptide pool of CMV, EBV and flu, the Ebola AY9 epitope serving as a negative control, and a well with no peptide.

Beyond this particular receptor, the publication reports: Nine antigen-specific TCR beta clonotypes were identified, and six of them appeared cross-reactive for autologous or known escape epitope variants. A handful of clonotypes recognized the Nef KF9 family and one clonotype recognized the HW9 family, while no responses were seen to the TAALDMSHF plasma variant. The assay identified only TCR beta chains and indicated proliferation to antigen, not T cell function or cytokine profile.

As concerns this clone: Its antigen is unknown. No quality values exist for individual bases; no much larger clone is one base distant.

V is pruned by 6 bases and J by 2 bases, leaving 19 bases of the junction without a gene match. Counted from cysteine to phenylalanine, this CDR3 has 20 amino acids. The retained sequence is limited to the CDR3, 60 bases, with the frame set at the first base. Sequences SNHLY (CDR1) and FYNNEI (CDR2) are obtained from the germline V gene. The immunoSEQ platform was used to sequence TCR beta CDR3 regions at survey depth. The QIAamp DNA micro kit was used to extract genomic DNA from every cultured and uncultured CD8+ T cell population. Per the source publication's procedure: Samples with under 5,000 productive reads were excluded, and this exclusion removed about 7% of the roughly 80 HIV peptide-stimulated cultures. A MANAFEST web app trimmed sequences to CDR3 and removed nonproductive sequences, CDR3s under 5 amino acids, and those not starting C or ending F/W. To count as antigen-specific, a clonotype had to be expanded in at least 2 of 3 replicates compared with the no-peptide control at FDR 0.01, and only within one epitope family. Specific clonotypes also needed at least fivefold higher frequency than in wells stimulated with peptides from other epitope families. Here the immuneACCESS table is served through TCRdb, limited to in-frame sequences with V and J called. Missing clones are a known gap in these copies; in checked studies unresolved V genes cover under half, and the rest lacks a known reason. That table gives V, J and clone size, and the DNA gave D and trimming. The sample contains about 5,200 clones, 55% to 80% of them found a single time. About 42% of the sample comes from the top ten.

The EasySep Human CD8+ T Cell Enrichment Kit was used on day 10 to isolate CD8+ T cells from every culture. The sequence derives from a male donor with HIV. Sequenced input: cultured CD8+ T cells derived from PBMCs. Rearrangement joined TRBV2 to TRBJ2-3; 11 of the junction bases match TRBD1. The CDR3 sequence is CASRQTDRGLSLSATDTQYF. The nucleotide sequence is TGTGCCAGCAGACAAACGGACAGGGGGCTATCCCTGTCCGCCACAGATACGCAGTATTTT.